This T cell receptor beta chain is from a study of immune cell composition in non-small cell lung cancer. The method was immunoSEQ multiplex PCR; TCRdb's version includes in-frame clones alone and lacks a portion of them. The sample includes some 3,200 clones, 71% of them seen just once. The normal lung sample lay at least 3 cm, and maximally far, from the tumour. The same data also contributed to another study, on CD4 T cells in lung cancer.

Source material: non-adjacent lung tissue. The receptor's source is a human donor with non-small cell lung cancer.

The CDR3 nucleotides are TGTGCCAGCAGTTACGGCCTCAACAATGAGCAGTTCTTC. Residues: CASSYGLNNEQFF. The chain joins TRBV6-6 to TRBJ2-1; D gene uncertain. V gave up 2 bases and J gave up 5 bases, with 7 bases separating them. Looked up from germline, CDR1 is MNHNY and CDR2 is SVGAGI (reference sequence). CDR3 length: 13 residues.